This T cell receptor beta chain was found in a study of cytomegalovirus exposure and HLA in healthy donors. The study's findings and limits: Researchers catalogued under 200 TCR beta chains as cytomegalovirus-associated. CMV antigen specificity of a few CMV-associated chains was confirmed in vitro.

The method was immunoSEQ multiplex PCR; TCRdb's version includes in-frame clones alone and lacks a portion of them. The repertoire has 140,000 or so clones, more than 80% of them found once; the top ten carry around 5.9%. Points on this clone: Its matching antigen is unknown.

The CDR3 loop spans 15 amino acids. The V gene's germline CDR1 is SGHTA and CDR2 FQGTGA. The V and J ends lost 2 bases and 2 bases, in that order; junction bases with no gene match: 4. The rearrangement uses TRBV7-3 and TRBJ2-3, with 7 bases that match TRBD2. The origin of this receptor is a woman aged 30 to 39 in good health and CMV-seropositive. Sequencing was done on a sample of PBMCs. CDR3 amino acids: CASSLVGGITDTQYF. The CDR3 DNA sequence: TGTGCCAGCAGCTTAGTGGGAGGGATCACAGATACGCAGTATTTT.